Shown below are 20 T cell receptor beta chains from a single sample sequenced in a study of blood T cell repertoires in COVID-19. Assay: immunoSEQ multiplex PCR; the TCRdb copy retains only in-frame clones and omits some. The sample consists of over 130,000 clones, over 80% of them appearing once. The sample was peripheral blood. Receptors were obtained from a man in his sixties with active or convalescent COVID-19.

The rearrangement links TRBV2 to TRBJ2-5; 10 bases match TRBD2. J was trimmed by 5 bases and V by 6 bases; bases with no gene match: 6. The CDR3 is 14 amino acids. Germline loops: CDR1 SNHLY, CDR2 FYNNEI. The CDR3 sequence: CASRDTSGTETQYF. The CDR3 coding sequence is TGTGCCAGCAGAGACACTAGCGGGACTGAGACCCAGTACTTC.

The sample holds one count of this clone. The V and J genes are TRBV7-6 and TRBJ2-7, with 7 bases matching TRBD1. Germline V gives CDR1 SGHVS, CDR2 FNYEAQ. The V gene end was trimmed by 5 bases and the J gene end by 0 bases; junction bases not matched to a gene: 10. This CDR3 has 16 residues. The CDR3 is CASSPRQGLSSYEQYF. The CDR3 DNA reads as TGTGCCAGCAGCCCCCGACAGGGTTTAAGCTCCTACGAGCAGTACTTC.

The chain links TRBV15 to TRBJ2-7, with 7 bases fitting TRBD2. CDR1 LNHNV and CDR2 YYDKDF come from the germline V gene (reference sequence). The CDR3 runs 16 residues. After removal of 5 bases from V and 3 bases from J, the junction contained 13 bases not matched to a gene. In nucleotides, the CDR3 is TGTGCCACCAGCCCTCACTATCTCGGACTAGACTACGAGCAGTACTTC. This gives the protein CATSPHYLGLDYEQYF.

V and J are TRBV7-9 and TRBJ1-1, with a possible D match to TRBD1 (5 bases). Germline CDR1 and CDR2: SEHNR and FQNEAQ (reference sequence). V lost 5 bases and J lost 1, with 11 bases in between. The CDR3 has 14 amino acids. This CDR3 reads CASSARRGNTEAFF. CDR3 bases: TGTGCCAGCAGCGCTCGAAGGGGGAACACTGAAGCTTTCTTT.

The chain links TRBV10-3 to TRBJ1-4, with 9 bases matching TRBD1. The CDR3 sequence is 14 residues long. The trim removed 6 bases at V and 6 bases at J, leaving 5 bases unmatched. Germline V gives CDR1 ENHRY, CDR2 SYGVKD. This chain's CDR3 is CAISSGQGYEKLFF. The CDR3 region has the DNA TGTGCCATCAGCTCGGGACAGGGCTATGAAAAACTGTTTTTT.

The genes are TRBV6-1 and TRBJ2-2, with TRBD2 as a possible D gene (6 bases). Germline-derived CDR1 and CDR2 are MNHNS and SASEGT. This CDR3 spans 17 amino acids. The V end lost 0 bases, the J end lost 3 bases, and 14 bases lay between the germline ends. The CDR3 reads CASSEAPLRGYTGELFF. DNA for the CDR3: TGTGCCAGCAGTGAAGCGCCACTCCGGGGGTACACCGGGGAGCTGTTTTTT.

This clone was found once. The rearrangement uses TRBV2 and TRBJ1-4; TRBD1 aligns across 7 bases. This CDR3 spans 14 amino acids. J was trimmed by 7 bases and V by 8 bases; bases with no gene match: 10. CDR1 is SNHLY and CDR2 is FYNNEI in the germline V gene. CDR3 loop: CASLMTGPGEKLFF. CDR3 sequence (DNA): TGTGCCAGCCTTATGACAGGGCCGGGTGAAAAACTGTTTTTT.

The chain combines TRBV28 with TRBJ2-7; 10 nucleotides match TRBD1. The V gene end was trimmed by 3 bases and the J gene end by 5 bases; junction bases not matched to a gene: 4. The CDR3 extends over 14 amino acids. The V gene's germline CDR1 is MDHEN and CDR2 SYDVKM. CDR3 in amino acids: CASSFRDRGHEQYF. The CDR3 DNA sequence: TGTGCCAGCAGTTTCCGGGACAGGGGCCACGAGCAGTACTTC.

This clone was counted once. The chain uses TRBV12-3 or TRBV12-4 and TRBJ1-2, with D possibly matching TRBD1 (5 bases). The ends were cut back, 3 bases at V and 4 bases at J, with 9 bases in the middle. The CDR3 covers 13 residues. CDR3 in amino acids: CASSFGAGYGYTF. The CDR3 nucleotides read TGTGCCAGCAGTTTTGGGGCCGGCTATGGCTACACCTTC.

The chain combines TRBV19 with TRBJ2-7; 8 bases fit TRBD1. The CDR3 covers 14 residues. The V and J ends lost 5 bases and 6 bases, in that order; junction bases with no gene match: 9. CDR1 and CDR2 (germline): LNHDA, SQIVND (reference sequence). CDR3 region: CASSVPTGGGEQYF. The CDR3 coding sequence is TGTGCCAGTAGTGTCCCAACAGGGGGTGGCGAGCAGTACTTC.

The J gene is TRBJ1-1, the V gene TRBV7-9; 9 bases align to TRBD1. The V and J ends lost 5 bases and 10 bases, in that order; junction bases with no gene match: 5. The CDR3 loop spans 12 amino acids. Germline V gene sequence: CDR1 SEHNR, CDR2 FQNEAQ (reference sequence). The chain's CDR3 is CASSLDRGGAFF. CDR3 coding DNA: TGTGCCAGCAGCCTCGACAGGGGGGGAGCTTTCTTT.

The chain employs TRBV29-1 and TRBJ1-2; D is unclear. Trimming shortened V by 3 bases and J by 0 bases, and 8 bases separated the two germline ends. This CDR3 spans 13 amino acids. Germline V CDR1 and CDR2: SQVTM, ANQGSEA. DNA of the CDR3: TGCAGCGTTGATCTCCTAGCTAACTATGGCTACACCTTC. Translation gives CSVDLLANYGYTF.

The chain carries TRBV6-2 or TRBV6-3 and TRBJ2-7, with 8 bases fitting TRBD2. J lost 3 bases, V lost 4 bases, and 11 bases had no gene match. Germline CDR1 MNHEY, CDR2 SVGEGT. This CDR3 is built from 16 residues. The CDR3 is CASSSLTSGNRYEQYF. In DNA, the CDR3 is TGTGCCAGCAGTTCCCTAACTAGCGGAAACCGCTACGAGCAGTACTTC.

CDR3: CASSLTDRRVQPQHF. CDR3 coding DNA: TGTGCCAGCAGTTTAACAGACAGGCGAGTACAGCCCCAGCATTTT. The genes are TRBV28 and TRBJ1-5, with D possibly being TRBD1 (6 bases). CDR3 length: 15 amino acids. The V and J ends lost 2 bases and 7 bases respectively, with 15 bases between them. CDR1 and CDR2 (germline): MDHEN, SYDVKM.

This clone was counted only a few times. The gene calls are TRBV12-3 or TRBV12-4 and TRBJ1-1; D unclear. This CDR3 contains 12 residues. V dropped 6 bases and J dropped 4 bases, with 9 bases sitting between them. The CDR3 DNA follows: TGTGCCAGCAGCGACCCGGGCACTGAAGCTTTCTTT. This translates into CASSDPGTEAFF.

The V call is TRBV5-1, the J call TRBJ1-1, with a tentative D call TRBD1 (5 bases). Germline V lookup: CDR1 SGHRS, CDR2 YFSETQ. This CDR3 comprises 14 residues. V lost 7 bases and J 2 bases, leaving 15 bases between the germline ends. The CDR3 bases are TGCGCCAGCGGACTGGGGGGAGGTAACACTGAAGCTTTCTTT. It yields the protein CASGLGGGNTEAFF.

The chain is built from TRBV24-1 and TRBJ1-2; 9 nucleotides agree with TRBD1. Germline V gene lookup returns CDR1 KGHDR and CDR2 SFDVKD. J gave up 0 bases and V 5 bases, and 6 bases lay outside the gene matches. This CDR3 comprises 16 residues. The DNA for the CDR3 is TGTGCCACCAGTGGCCCCGGGACAGGGCCTAACTATGGCTACACCTTC. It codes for CATSGPGTGPNYGYTF.

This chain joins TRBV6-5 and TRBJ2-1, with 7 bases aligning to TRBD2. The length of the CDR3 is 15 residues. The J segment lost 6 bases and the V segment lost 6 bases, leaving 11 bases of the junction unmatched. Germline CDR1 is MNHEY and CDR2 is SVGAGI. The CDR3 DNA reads TGTGCCAGCAGAATCAGCGGGGCCCCGGGCAATGAGCAGTTCTTC. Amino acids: CASRISGAPGNEQFF.

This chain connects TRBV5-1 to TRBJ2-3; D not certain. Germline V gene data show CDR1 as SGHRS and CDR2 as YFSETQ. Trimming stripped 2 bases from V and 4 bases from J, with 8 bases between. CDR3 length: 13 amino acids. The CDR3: CASSLGEADTQYF. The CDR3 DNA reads TGCGCCAGCAGCTTAGGAGAGGCAGATACGCAGTATTTT.

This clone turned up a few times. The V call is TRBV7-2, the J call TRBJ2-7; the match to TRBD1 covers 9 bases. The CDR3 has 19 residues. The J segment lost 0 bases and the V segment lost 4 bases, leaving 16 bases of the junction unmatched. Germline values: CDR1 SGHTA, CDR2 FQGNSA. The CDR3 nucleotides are TGTGCCAGCAGCTCCGGACAGGGGAGAGGGCTAGCGGCCTCCTACGAGCAGTACTTC. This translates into CASSSGQGRGLAASYEQYF.